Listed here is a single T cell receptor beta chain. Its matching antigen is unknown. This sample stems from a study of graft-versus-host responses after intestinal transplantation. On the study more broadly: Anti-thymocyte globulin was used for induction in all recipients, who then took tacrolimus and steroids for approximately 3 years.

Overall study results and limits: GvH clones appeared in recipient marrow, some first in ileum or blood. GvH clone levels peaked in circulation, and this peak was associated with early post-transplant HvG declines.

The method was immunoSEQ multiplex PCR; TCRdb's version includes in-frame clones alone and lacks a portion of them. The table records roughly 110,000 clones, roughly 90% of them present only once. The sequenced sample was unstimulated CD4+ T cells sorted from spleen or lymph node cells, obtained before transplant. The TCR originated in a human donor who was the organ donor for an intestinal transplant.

This CDR3 reads CASSNLRDRGNTEAFF. The CDR3 region has the DNA TGTGCCAGCAGCAACCTCCGGGACAGGGGGAACACTGAAGCTTTCTTT. V and J are TRBV21-1 and TRBJ1-1; the table's TRBD1 call for D was not verified on the DNA. TRBV21-1 is a listed pseudogene. CDR3 length equals 16 residues.